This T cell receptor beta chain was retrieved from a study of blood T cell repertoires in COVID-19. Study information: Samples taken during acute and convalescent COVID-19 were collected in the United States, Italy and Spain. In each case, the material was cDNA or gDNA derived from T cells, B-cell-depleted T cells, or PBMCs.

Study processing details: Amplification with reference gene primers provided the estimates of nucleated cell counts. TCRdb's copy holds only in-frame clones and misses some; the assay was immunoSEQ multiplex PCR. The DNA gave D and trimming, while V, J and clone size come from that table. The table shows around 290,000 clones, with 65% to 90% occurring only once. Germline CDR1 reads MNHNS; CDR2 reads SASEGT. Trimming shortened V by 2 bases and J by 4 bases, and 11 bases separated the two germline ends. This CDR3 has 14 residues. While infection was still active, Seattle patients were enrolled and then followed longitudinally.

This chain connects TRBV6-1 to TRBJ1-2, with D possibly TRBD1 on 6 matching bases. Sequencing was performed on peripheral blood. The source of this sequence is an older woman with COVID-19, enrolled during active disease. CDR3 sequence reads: CASSEQGPIYGYTF. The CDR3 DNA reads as TGTGCCAGCAGTGAACAGGGGCCGATCTATGGCTACACCTTC.